What follows are 2 T cell receptor beta chains derived from one specimen sequenced in a study of T cells after posttransplantation cyclophosphamide. Sequencing was performed with immunoSEQ multiplex PCR; in TCRdb, only in-frame clones are kept and a portion is missing. The sample yields 25,000 to 35,000 clones, roughly 89% seen once. Sequencing was done on a sample of PBMCs. Receptor source: a woman aged 40 to 50 with a blood cancer, CMV-positive, and with a related stem cell donor.

The chain joins TRBV19 to TRBJ1-6; weak D call: TRBD1 (6 bases). The CDR3 has 13 amino acids. Germline V gene data show CDR1 as LNHDA and CDR2 as SQIVND (reference sequence). Trimming shortened V by 3 bases and J by 14 bases, and 14 bases separated the two germline ends. CDR3 protein: CASSIWPHRALHF. The CDR3 DNA reads TGTGCCAGTAGTATCTGGCCGCACAGGGCCCTCCACTTT. The whole variable domain, remainder taken from reference TRBV19 and TRBJ1-6, is DGGITQSPKYLFRKEGQNVTLSCEQNLNHDAMYWYRQDPGQGLRLIYYSQIVNDFQKGDIAEGYSVSREKKESFPLTVTSAQKNPTAFYLCASSIWPHRALHFGNGTRLTVT.

V usage is TRBV5-4 and J usage is TRBJ2-7; TRBD1 is a possible D gene (6 bases). CDR1 is SGHNT and CDR2 is YYREEE in the germline V gene (reference sequence). V lost 0 bases to trimming and J lost 2 bases, with 9 bases between them. The CDR3 consists of 14 residues. The CDR3 loop is CASSLAGAAYEQYF. Here the CDR3 DNA reads TGTGCCAGCAGCTTGGCAGGGGCAGCCTACGAGCAGTACTTC.